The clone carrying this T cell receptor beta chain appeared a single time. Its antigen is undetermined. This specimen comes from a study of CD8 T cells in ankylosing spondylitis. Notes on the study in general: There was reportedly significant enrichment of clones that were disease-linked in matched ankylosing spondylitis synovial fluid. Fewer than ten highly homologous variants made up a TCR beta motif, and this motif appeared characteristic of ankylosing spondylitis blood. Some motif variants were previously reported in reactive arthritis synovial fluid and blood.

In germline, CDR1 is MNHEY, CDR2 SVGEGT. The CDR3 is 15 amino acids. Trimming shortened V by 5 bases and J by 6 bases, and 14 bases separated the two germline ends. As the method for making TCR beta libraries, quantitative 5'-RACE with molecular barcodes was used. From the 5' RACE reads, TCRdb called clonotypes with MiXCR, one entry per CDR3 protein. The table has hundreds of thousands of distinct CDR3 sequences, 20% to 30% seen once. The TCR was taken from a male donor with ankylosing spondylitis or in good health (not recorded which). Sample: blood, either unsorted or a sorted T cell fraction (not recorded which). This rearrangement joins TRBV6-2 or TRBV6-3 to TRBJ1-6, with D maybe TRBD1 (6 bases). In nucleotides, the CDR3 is TGTGCCAGCAGTACGGACAGAGAGGTTAATTCACCCCTCCACTTT. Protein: CASSTDREVNSPLHF.